Sequencing of this TCR beta chain was carried out in a study of cytomegalovirus exposure and HLA in healthy donors. To note about this clone: Its antigen remains unknown.

Study-wide results and caveats: The authors considered a cluster of highly shared sequence variants likely to be a sequencing artifact.

This CDR3 spans 12 amino acids. In germline, CDR1 is MNHEY, CDR2 SVGAGI. Trimming cost V 6 bases and J 6 bases; bases outside gene matches: 5. 60 Vbeta and 13 Jbeta primers were used in PCR. Sequencing was performed with immunoSEQ multiplex PCR; in TCRdb, only in-frame clones are kept and a portion is missing. Of around 190,000 clones listed, around 79% are singletons. The receptor's source is a woman aged 35 to 49 in good health and CMV-seronegative. The specimen was PBMCs. This chain links TRBV6-5 with TRBJ2-7; 7 positions agree with TRBD1. The CDR3 region has the DNA TGTGCCAGCAGCCATACAGGGGCCGAGCAGTACTTC. It translates to CASSHTGAEQYF.